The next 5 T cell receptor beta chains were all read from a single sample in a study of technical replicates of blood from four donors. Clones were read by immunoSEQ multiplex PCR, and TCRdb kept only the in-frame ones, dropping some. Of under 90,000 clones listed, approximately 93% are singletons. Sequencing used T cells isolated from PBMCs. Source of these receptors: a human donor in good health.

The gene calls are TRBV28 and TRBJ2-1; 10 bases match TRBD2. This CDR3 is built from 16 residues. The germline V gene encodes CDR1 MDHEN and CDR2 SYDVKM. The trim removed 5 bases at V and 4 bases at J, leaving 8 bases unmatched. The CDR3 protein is CASSEAAGGVYNEQFF. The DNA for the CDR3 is TGTGCCAGCAGTGAAGCAGCGGGAGGGGTATACAATGAGCAGTTCTTC.

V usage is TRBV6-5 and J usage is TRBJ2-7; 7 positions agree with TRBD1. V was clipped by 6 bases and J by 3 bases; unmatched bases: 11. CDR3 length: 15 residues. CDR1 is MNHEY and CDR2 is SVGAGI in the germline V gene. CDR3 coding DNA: TGTGCCAGCAGGTACAACCGGGACAGCTACTACGAGCAGTACTTC. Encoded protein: CASRYNRDSYYEQYF.

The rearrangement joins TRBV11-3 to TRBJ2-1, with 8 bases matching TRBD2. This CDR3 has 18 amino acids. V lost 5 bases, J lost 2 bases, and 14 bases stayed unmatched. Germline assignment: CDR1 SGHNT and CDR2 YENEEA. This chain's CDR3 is CASSPRGGWGGTYNEQFF. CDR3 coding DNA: TGTGCCAGCAGCCCCCGGGGGGGTTGGGGGGGGACCTACAATGAGCAGTTCTTC.

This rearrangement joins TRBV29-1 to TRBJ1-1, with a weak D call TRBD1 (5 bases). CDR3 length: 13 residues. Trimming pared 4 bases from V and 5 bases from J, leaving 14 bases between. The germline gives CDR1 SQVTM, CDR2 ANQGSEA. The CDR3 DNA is TGCAGCGTTGTCAGGGCCGAAGCTACTGAAGCTTTCTTT. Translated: CSVVRAEATEAFF. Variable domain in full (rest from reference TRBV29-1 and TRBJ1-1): SAVISQKPSRDICQRGTSLTIQCQVDSQVTMMFWYRQQPGQSLTLIATANQGSEATYESGFVIDKFPISRPNLTFSTLTVSNMSPEDSSIYLCSVVRAEATEAFFGQGTRLTVV.

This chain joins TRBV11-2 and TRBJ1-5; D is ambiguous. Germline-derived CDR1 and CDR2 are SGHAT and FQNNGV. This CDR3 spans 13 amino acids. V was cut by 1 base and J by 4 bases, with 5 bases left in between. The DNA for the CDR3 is TGTGCCAGCAGCTTAGCAGGTAATCAGCCCCAGCATTTT. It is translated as CASSLAGNQPQHF.